These T cell receptor beta chains were read from a single sample in a study of CD8+ T cells in alopecia areata. Generated by immunoSEQ multiplex PCR, the TCRdb table keeps only in-frame clones and is missing some. The sample yields 150,000 to 200,000 clones, roughly 60% seen once. Sample: CD4+ T cells sorted from blood, taken at week 24, from a patient treated with tofacitinib. Receptor source: a human donor with alopecia areata. Each CDR3 is given with its conserved first and last residue. Fields, in order: J gene, V gene, D gene, clone size, CDR3 DNA, CDR3 protein. D genes are given only for firm matches. Size is stated for part of the rows, as once, few or many counts, or as a class when the clone is expanded.

J: TRBJ2-3
V: TRBV5-6
D: -
size: -
DNA: TGTGCCAGCAGCTTGGGGGTGAGCACAGATACGCAGTATTTT
CDR3: CASSLGVSTDTQYF

J: TRBJ2-7
V: TRBV10-3
D: -
size: -
DNA: TGTGCCATCAGGGCGGCAACTACTAGCTCCTACGAGCAGTACTTC
CDR3: CAIRAATTSSYEQYF

J: TRBJ2-3
V: TRBV5-1
D: TRBD2
size: once
DNA: TGCGCCAGCAGCCCCTTGAGCGGGGGTGTCACAGATACGCAGTATTTT
CDR3: CASSPLSGGVTDTQYF

J: TRBJ2-5
V: TRBV4-2
D: -
size: -
DNA: TGTGCCAGCAGCCAAGAAGCGAGTCGGGCCATACAAGAGACCCAGTACTTC
CDR3: CASSQEASRAIQETQYF

J: TRBJ1-4
V: TRBV11-3
D: -
size: -
DNA: TGTGCCAGCAGCTTAGATGAAAAACTGTTTTTT
CDR3: CASSLDEKLFF

J: TRBJ2-1
V: TRBV25-1
D: -
size: few
DNA: TGTGCCAGCAGTGAGTGGCAGTCCCAGGCCAATGAGCAGTTCTTC
CDR3: CASSEWQSQANEQFF

J: TRBJ2-1
V: TRBV5-1
D: -
size: -
DNA: TGCGCCAGCAGCTTGGAGTGGGTCAATGAGCAGTTCTTC
CDR3: CASSLEWVNEQFF

J: TRBJ1-2
V: TRBV30
D: -
size: few
DNA: TGTGCCTGGACCCCCCAAGGGACCTATGGCTACACCTTC
CDR3: CAWTPQGTYGYTF

J: TRBJ1-1
V: TRBV30
D: -
size: -
DNA: TGTGCCTGGAAATCCGGGGTACGGACGGAAGCTTTCTTT
CDR3: CAWKSGVRTEAFF

J: TRBJ2-7
V: TRBV14
D: TRBD1
size: -
DNA: TGTGCCAGCAGCCCAAGACAGGGGGCGTACGAGCAGTACTTC
CDR3: CASSPRQGAYEQYF

J: TRBJ1-5
V: TRBV30
D: -
size: -
DNA: TGTGCCTGGAGAAGCGTTTATAGCAATCAGCCCCAGCATTTT
CDR3: CAWRSVYSNQPQHF

J: TRBJ2-2
V: TRBV9
D: TRBD1
size: few
DNA: TGTGCCAGCAGCGTAGAGTGGACAGGGGCGAACACCGGGGAGCTGTTTTTT
CDR3: CASSVEWTGANTGELFF

J: TRBJ1-2
V: TRBV30
D: -
size: -
DNA: TGTGCCTGGAGTGAGGACTATGGCTACACCTTC
CDR3: CAWSEDYGYTF

J: TRBJ2-4
V: TRBV4-3
D: -
size: -
DNA: TGCGCCAGCAGCCAAGACAATAGAGATACCAAAAACATTCAGTACTTC
CDR3: CASSQDNRDTKNIQYF

J: TRBJ2-1
V: TRBV7-2
D: -
size: few
DNA: TGTGCCAGCAGCTTAGGAGTATATGAGCAGTTCTTC
CDR3: CASSLGVYEQFF

J: TRBJ2-2
V: TRBV9
D: TRBD2
size: -
DNA: TGTGCCAGCAGCGTAGCCGGGGGGTCAACCGGGGAGCTGTTTTTT
CDR3: CASSVAGGSTGELFF

J: TRBJ1-1
V: TRBV2
D: -
size: few
DNA: TGTGCCAGCAGGGACCTAGCGGGTGAAGCTTTCTTT
CDR3: CASRDLAGEAFF

J: TRBJ1-5
V: TRBV4-2
D: -
size: -
DNA: TGTGCCAGCAGCCAAGAGGGCGGTAGGGAAGATCAGCCCCAGCATTTT
CDR3: CASSQEGGREDQPQHF

J: TRBJ1-6
V: TRBV5-6
D: -
size: -
DNA: TGTGCCAGCAGAGGTATCCTGGGGGCAGAGCGGAATTCACCCCTCCACTTT
CDR3: CASRGILGAERNSPLHF

J: TRBJ1-1
V: TRBV29-1
D: -
size: once
DNA: TGCAGCGTTGTTCCGGTTTCGTCCAATTCTGGCACTGAAGCTTTCTTT
CDR3: CSVVPVSSNSGTEAFF